The entry below gives a single T cell receptor (beta chain) sequence along with its context. The antigen is not known. This entry belongs to a study of shared clonotypes between healthy human individuals. Study observations and caveats: Lower generation probabilities were found for non-shared clonotypes than for those shared by all four donors. Naive subsets tended to show greater estimated richness than memory subsets. Clonotypes that were shared across a handful of donors made up about 4.5% of naive CD4 clonotypes.

The CDR3 is 12 amino acids. Per germline, CDR1 MNHEY and CDR2 SVGAGI. V was clipped by 5 bases and J by 0 bases, with 4 bases between them. This table comes from immunoSEQ multiplex PCR, and its TCRdb copy is limited to in-frame clones, with some not included. The table has 560,000 or so clones, 96% seen once; the top ten hold 0.11%. Naive-designated CD8 cells lacked CD45RO, were positively enriched for CCR7, and omitted terminally differentiated effector memory CD45RA+ cells. The sample comprised naive CD8+ T cells sorted from blood. The chain couples TRBV6-5 to TRBJ1-1; D gene ambiguous. The receptor was isolated from a woman aged 25-40 years in good health. The DNA of the CDR3 is TGTGCCAGCAGTACGATGAACACTGAAGCTTTCTTT. It codes for CASSTMNTEAFF.